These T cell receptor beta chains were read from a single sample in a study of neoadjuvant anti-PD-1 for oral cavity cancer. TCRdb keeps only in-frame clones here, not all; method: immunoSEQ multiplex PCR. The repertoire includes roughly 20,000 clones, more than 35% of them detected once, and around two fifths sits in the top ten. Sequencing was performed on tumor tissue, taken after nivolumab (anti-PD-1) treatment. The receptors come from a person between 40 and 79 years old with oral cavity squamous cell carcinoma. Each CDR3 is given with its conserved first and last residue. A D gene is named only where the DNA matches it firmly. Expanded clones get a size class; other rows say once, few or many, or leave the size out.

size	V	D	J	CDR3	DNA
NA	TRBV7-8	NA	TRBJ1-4	CASSLAQGTHNEKLFF	TGTGCCAGCAGCTTAGCGCAGGGGACCCATAATGAAAAACTGTTTTTT
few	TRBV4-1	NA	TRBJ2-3	CASSHPSRASTDTQYF	TGCGCCAGCAGCCACCCGTCGAGGGCAAGCACAGATACGCAGTATTTT
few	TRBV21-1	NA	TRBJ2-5	CASNRTGLGGETQYF	TGTGCCAGCAACAGGACAGGGCTGGGTGGAGAGACCCAGTACTTC
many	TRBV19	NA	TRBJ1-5	CASRDPKEFNQPQHF	TGTGCCAGTAGGGACCCGAAAGAGTTCAATCAGCCCCAGCATTTT
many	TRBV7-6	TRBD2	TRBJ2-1	CASSPKRGVSYNEQFF	TGTGCCAGCAGCCCAAAGCGGGGGGTCTCCTACAATGAGCAGTTCTTC
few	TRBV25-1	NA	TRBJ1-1	CASSVGGNTEAFF	TGTGCCAGCAGTGTGGGGGGTAACACTGAAGCTTTCTTT
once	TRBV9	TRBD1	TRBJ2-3	CASSVSTGTGSYLISTDTQYF	TGTGCCAGCAGCGTATCAACCGGGACAGGGTCGTATCTTATAAGCACAGATACGCAGTATTTT
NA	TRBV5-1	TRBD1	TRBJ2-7	CASSSRTGGDYEQYF	TGCGCCAGCAGCTCGCGGACAGGGGGGGACTACGAGCAGTACTTC
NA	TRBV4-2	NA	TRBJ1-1	CASSQGSENTEAFF	TGTGCCAGCAGCCAAGGTTCTGAGAACACTGAAGCTTTCTTT
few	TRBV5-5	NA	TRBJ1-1	CASSQTGGGTEAFF	TGTGCCAGCAGCCAGACAGGAGGGGGCACTGAAGCTTTCTTT
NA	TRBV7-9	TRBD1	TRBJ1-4	CASSVGQGYEKLFF	TGTGCCAGCAGCGTTGGACAGGGTTATGAAAAACTGTTTTTT
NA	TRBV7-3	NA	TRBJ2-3	CASSPGGRYTDTQYF	TGTGCCAGCAGCCCCGGTGGCAGATACACAGATACGCAGTATTTT
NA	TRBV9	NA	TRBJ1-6	CASSVGAPNNSPLHF	TGTGCCAGCAGCGTAGGGGCCCCAAATAATTCACCCCTCCACTTT
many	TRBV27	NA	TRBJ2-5	CASSPILGWETQYF	TGTGCCAGCAGTCCAATACTCGGTTGGGAGACCCAGTACTTC
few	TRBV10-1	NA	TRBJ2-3	CASSPGGLADTQYF	TGCGCCAGCAGTCCCGGCGGGTTGGCAGATACGCAGTATTTT
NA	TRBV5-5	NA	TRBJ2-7	CASSTGQSGEQYF	TGTGCCAGCAGCACGGGGCAGTCCGGGGAGCAGTACTTC
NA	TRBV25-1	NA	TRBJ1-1	CASMGRGNTEAFF	TGTGCCAGCATGGGCAGGGGGAACACTGAAGCTTTCTTT
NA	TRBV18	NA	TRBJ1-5	CASSPDNNDKPQHF	TGTGCCAGCTCACCGGACAACAACGATAAGCCCCAGCATTTT
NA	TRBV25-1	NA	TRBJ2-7	CASSARGVDEQYF	TGTGCCAGCAGTGCCAGGGGGGTGGACGAGCAGTACTTC
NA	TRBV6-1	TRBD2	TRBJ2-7	CASRRLAGGWEQYF	TGTGCCAGCAGGCGACTAGCGGGGGGCTGGGAGCAGTACTTC
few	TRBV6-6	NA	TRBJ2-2	CATQRQANTGELFF	TGTGCCACCCAGAGGCAGGCGAACACCGGGGAGCTGTTTTTT
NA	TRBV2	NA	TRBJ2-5	CASKGFRETQYF	TGTGCCAGCAAGGGGTTTCGGGAGACCCAGTACTTC
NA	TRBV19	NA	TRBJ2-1	CASSIFDYYNEQFF	TGTGCCAGTAGTATCTTCGATTACTACAATGAGCAGTTCTTC
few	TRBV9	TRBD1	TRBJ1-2	CASSVATGANYGYTF	TGTGCCAGCAGCGTAGCTACAGGGGCTAACTATGGCTACACCTTC
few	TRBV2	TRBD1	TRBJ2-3	CASKDRGLDTQYF	TGTGCCAGCAAGGACAGGGGATTGGATACGCAGTATTTT
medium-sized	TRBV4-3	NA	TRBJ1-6	CASSQEMSSYNSPLHF	TGCGCCAGCAGCCAAGAGATGAGCTCCTATAATTCACCCCTCCACTTT
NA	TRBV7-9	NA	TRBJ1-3	CASSLGSSGNTIYF	TGTGCCAGCAGCTTGGGGAGCTCTGGAAACACCATATATTTT
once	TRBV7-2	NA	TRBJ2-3	CASSSPVGGFPDTQYF	TGTGCCAGCAGCTCCCCCGTTGGGGGCTTTCCAGATACGCAGTATTTT
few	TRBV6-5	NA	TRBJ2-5	CASRGARRAAETQYF	TGTGCCAGCAGGGGGGCACGGCGGGCAGCGGAGACCCAGTACTTC
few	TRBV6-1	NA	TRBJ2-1	CATDGRSYNEQFF	TGTGCCACCGACGGACGCTCCTACAATGAGCAGTTCTTC
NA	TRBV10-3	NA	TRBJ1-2	CAISATGYAYGYTF	TGTGCCATCAGTGCGACAGGTTATGCCTATGGCTACACCTTC
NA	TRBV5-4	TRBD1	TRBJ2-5	CASQGDGQAQYF	TGTGCCAGCCAGGGGGATGGACAGGCCCAGTACTTC
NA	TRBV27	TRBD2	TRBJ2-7	CASSFGGGPTYEQYF	TGTGCCAGCAGTTTCGGCGGGGGGCCCACCTACGAGCAGTACTTC
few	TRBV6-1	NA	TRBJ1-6	CASSDWQNNSPLHF	TGTGCCAGCAGTGATTGGCAGAATAATTCACCCCTCCACTTT
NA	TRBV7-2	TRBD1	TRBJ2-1	CASSLLGQAGNEQFF	TGTGCCAGCAGCTTATTGGGACAGGCTGGCAATGAGCAGTTCTTC
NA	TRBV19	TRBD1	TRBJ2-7	CASSMVGQGLEQYF	TGTGCCAGTAGTATGGTGGGACAGGGGCTGGAGCAGTACTTC
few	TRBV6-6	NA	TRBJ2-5	CASSYSPGAETQYF	TGTGCCAGCAGTTACTCGCCGGGTGCCGAGACCCAGTACTTC
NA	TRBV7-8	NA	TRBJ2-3	CASSLADTRTDTQYF	TGTGCCAGCAGCTTAGCGGACACACGCACAGATACGCAGTATTTT
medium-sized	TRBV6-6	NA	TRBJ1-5	CASSYRGENQPQHF	TGTGCCAGCAGTTACAGAGGGGAGAATCAGCCCCAGCATTTT
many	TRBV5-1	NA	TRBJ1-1	CASSRSMENTEAFF	TGCGCCAGCAGCCGCTCTATGGAGAACACTGAAGCTTTCTTT
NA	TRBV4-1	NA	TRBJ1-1	CASSQEFGGTEAFF	TGCGCCAGCAGCCAAGAATTTGGAGGCACTGAAGCTTTCTTT
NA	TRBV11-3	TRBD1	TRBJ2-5	CASSRGGQGRQETQYF	TGTGCCAGCAGCAGGGGGGGACAGGGTCGCCAAGAGACCCAGTACTTC
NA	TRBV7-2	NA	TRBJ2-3	CASSIRKGDTQYF	TGTGCCAGCAGCATTAGAAAGGGAGATACGCAGTATTTT
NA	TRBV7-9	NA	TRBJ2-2	CASSSGQNTGELFF	TGTGCCAGCAGCTCCGGGCAGAACACCGGGGAGCTGTTTTTT
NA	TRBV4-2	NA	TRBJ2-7	CASSQDPRPTYEQYF	TGTGCCAGCAGCCAAGATCCCCGACCAACCTACGAGCAGTACTTC
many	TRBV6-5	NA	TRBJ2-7	CASSTAYEQYF	TGTGCCAGCAGTACAGCCTACGAGCAGTACTTC
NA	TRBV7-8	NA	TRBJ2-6	CASSLYLGRPEAGANVLTF	TGTGCCAGCAGCTTATATTTGGGCAGACCTGAGGCTGGGGCCAACGTCCTGACTTTC
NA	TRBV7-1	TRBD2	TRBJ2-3	CASSNPSSGGMTDTQYF	TGTGCCAGCAGCAATCCTTCTAGCGGGGGCATGACAGATACGCAGTATTTT
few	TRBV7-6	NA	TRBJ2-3	CASSLGTQTTDTQYF	TGTGCCAGCAGCTTAGGGACTCAGACCACAGATACGCAGTATTTT
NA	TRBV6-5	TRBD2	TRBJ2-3	CASSLVGGGSTDTQYF	TGTGCCAGCAGTTTAGTCGGCGGGGGTAGCACAGATACGCAGTATTTT
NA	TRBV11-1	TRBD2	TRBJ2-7	CASSLELAGEQYF	TGTGCCAGCAGCTTAGAACTAGCGGGGGAGCAGTACTTC
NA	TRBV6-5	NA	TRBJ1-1	CASKRGYMNTEAFF	TGTGCCAGCAAGAGGGGCTACATGAACACTGAAGCTTTCTTT
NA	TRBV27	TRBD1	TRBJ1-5	CASSSLGTVNQPQHF	TGTGCCAGCAGTTCCCTCGGGACAGTAAATCAGCCCCAGCATTTT
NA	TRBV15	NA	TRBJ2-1	CATSRVPPGGGTYNEQFF	TGTGCCACCAGCAGGGTGCCTCCTGGCGGGGGCACCTACAATGAGCAGTTCTTC